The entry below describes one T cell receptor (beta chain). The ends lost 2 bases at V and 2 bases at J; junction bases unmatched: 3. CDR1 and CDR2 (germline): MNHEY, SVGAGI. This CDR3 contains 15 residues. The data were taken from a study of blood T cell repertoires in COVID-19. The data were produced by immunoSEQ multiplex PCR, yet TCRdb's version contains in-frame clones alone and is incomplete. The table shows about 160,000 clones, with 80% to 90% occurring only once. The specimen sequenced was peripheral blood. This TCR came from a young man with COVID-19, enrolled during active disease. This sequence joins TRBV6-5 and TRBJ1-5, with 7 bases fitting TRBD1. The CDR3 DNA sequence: TGTGCCAGCAGTTACGACAGGGATGGCAATCAGCCCCAGCATTTT. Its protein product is CASSYDRDGNQPQHF.